A selection of T cell receptor beta chains follows, all from one sample in a study of T cell responses to AZD1222 COVID-19 vaccine. The data were produced by immunoSEQ multiplex PCR, yet TCRdb's version contains in-frame clones alone and is incomplete. This sample has roughly 70,000 clones, with 82% found just once. The material sequenced was peripheral blood, taken on day 0 of AZD1222 vaccination. All receptors come from an adult in good health. Both conserved end residues are part of each CDR3. Each record gives: clone size, J gene, V gene, D gene, CDR3 DNA, CDR3 protein. D genes are given only for firm matches. Expanded clones get a size class; other rows say once, few or many, or leave the size out.

NA TRBJ1-2 TRBV28 TRBD1 TGTGCCAGCAGTTTAGGGACAGATTATGGCTACACCTTC CASSLGTDYGYTF
NA TRBJ2-3 TRBV7-3 NA TGTGCCAGCAGCAACGCTCGCACAGATACGCAGTATTTT CASSNARTDTQYF
NA TRBJ2-1 TRBV29-1 NA TGCAGCGTTGAAGCAGCTTACAATGAGCAGTTCTTC CSVEAAYNEQFF
NA TRBJ1-3 TRBV21-1 NA TGTGCCAGCAGCAAAGGAGAAGTCCCCGGAAACACCATATATTTT CASSKGEVPGNTIYF
NA TRBJ2-7 TRBV6-5 NA TGTGCCAGCAGTTACGGGACGTCTGTGCAGTACTTC CASSYGTSVQYF
NA TRBJ2-1 TRBV7-2 TRBD1 TGTGCCAGCAGCCCCACGGGACAGTCCTACAATGAGCAGTTCTTC CASSPTGQSYNEQFF
NA TRBJ1-1 TRBV2 TRBD1 TGTGCCAGCAGGGTACAGGGGAGGGCCACTGAAGCTTTCTTT CASRVQGRATEAFF
few TRBJ2-7 TRBV29-1 TRBD2 TGCAGCGTTGAAGATCCTCGCGGGGGGCCCTACGAGCAGTACTTC CSVEDPRGGPYEQYF
NA TRBJ2-7 TRBV29-1 TRBD1 TGCAGCGTCGGGACAGGGACCTACGAGCAGTACTTC CSVGTGTYEQYF
NA TRBJ2-7 TRBV6-6 NA TGTGCCAGCCTCCCCGGGACACCACTAACCTACGAGCAGTACTTC CASLPGTPLTYEQYF
NA TRBJ1-5 TRBV6-5 NA TGTGCCAGCAGTTACTGGGACATTCGAAGCAATCAGCCCCAGCATTTT CASSYWDIRSNQPQHF
NA TRBJ1-6 TRBV19 TRBD1 TGTGCCAGTAGTATAGTACAGGGGGACAATTCACCCCTCCACTTT CASSIVQGDNSPLHF
NA TRBJ1-5 TRBV10-3 TRBD1 TGTGCCATCAGTGAAGGGACAGGGTCCCTCCAGCCCCAGCATTTT CAISEGTGSLQPQHF
NA TRBJ1-5 TRBV11-2 TRBD1 TGTGCCAGCAGCCCCACCGGGACAGGGATCGCTCAGCCCCAGCATTTT CASSPTGTGIAQPQHF
NA TRBJ1-2 TRBV27 NA TGTGCCAGCAGTCCCGGGACATACTATGGCTACACCTTC CASSPGTYYGYTF
few TRBJ1-1 TRBV3-1/TRBV3-2 NA TGTGCCAGCAGCCAAGTGGGCAGGGAAGCTTTCTTT CASSQVGREAFF
NA TRBJ1-4 TRBV2 TRBD1 TGTGCCAGCAGTAAACAGGGGGCTTGGGAAAAACTGTTTTTT CASSKQGAWEKLFF
NA TRBJ1-6 TRBV14 NA TGTGCCAGCAGCCAAGATCGCCAGGCCCTCCTGTACACTGGGGATTCACCCCTCCACTTT CASSQDRQALLYTGDSPLHF
NA TRBJ1-4 TRBV7-2 TRBD1 TGTGCCAGCAGCCCCCAAACAGGGGGCGGGGAAAAACTGTTTTTT CASSPQTGGGEKLFF
NA TRBJ2-1 TRBV10-3 NA TGTGCCATCAGTGACCGTCAAGTGAGCTCCTACAATGAGCAGTTCTTC CAISDRQVSSYNEQFF
NA TRBJ1-4 TRBV7-9 NA TGTGCCAGCAGCACGAGCCGGGACGCTGAAAAACTGTTTTTT CASSTSRDAEKLFF
NA TRBJ2-1 TRBV24-1 NA TGTGCCACCAGTGATTTCAACAGGGAGTACAATGAGCAGTTCTTC CATSDFNREYNEQFF
NA TRBJ2-1 TRBV7-2 TRBD1 TGTGCCAGCAGCCCTAACCGGGACAGGTACAATGAGCAGTTCTTC CASSPNRDRYNEQFF
once TRBJ2-7 TRBV4-2 NA TGTGCCAGCAGCCAACTAGCCACAGGCTCCGAGCAGTACTTC CASSQLATGSEQYF
NA TRBJ2-5 TRBV3-1/TRBV3-2 TRBD1 TGTGCCAGCAGCCAGTGGGACAGGGGTAACCAAGAGACCCAGTACTTC CASSQWDRGNQETQYF
NA TRBJ2-3 TRBV18 TRBD2 TGTGCCAGCTCACTTTCGGGGGGGCTGGGCGCAGATACGCAGTATTTT CASSLSGGLGADTQYF
NA TRBJ2-2 TRBV9 NA TGTGCCAGCAGGGATCCCCGGGGGGCGGATGGGACCGGGGAGCTGTTTTTT CASRDPRGADGTGELFF
NA TRBJ1-5 TRBV19 NA TGTGCCAGTAGTATAGTTAAGGGTAGCAATCAGCCCCAGCATTTT CASSIVKGSNQPQHF
NA TRBJ2-3 TRBV3-1/TRBV3-2 TRBD2 TGTGCCAGCAGCACTAGCGGGGGGGCGACAGATACGCAGTATTTT CASSTSGGATDTQYF
NA TRBJ2-7 TRBV7-3 NA TGTGCCAGCAGCTTAGGGGGGTACACTTACGAGCAGTACTTC CASSLGGYTYEQYF
NA TRBJ1-1 TRBV10-3 NA TGTGCCATCAGTGAGTCGGGCCGGGAAGCTTTCTTT CAISESGREAFF
NA TRBJ1-5 TRBV27 TRBD1 TGTGCCAGCACCTTTGACAGGGTCGATCAGCCCCAGCATTTT CASTFDRVDQPQHF
NA TRBJ2-2 TRBV11-3 TRBD1 TGTGCCAGCAGCTCCGGACAGGGCGGGACCGGGGAGCTGTTTTTT CASSSGQGGTGELFF
NA TRBJ2-2 TRBV5-4 TRBD2 TGTGCCAGCAGCCCAGCTAGCGGGGGATTCACCGGGGAGCTGTTTTTT CASSPASGGFTGELFF
NA TRBJ2-1 TRBV19 TRBD2 TGTGCCAGTAGTATGTGGGGGGGGAGCTCCTACAATGAGCAGTTCTTC CASSMWGGSSYNEQFF
NA TRBJ2-7 TRBV27 TRBD1 TGTGCCAGCAGTTCCTGGACAGGTTCCTACGAGCAGTACTTC CASSSWTGSYEQYF
NA TRBJ1-4 TRBV14 NA TGTGCCAGCAGCCACGCAGGGAAAGCAACTAATGAAAAACTGTTTTTT CASSHAGKATNEKLFF
NA TRBJ2-7 TRBV6-4 TRBD1 TGTGCCAGCACGACCGGGACAGGGAGCGCCGAGCAGTACTTC CASTTGTGSAEQYF
NA TRBJ2-1 TRBV7-2 TRBD2 TGTGCCAGCAGCCGGGAGGGCCTAGCGGGGGAGGATGAGCAGTTCTTC CASSREGLAGEDEQFF
few TRBJ2-1 TRBV6-4 TRBD2 TGTGCCAGCAGTGAGACTAGCGGGGGGGCTTTTGAGCAGTTCTTC CASSETSGGAFEQFF
NA TRBJ1-4 TRBV11-3 TRBD1 TGTGCCAGCAGCCCCCGGGACAGGATACCAACTAATGAAAAACTGTTTTTT CASSPRDRIPTNEKLFF
NA TRBJ2-7 TRBV7-3 TRBD2 TGTGCCAGCAGCTTAAGCGGGGGGGCCAACGAGCAGTACTTC CASSLSGGANEQYF
NA TRBJ2-1 TRBV27 TRBD2 TGTGCCAGCAGTTTCCTAGCGGGGGGCGCCTCCTACAATGAGCAGTTCTTC CASSFLAGGASYNEQFF
once TRBJ2-7 TRBV10-3 NA TGTGCCATCAGTGAGGAACAGGGCTACGAGCAGTACTTC CAISEEQGYEQYF
NA TRBJ2-1 TRBV11-1 TRBD1 TGTGCCAGCAACAGGGGGAGTTACAATGAGCAGTTCTTC CASNRGSYNEQFF
NA TRBJ2-6 TRBV29-1 NA TGCAGCGTTGTCGAGAGGAGGAGTTCTGGGGCCAACGTCCTGACTTTC CSVVERRSSGANVLTF
NA TRBJ2-2 TRBV30 NA TGTGCCTGGAGTGTACGAGGCAGAGGGTCGAACACCGGGGAGCTGTTTTTT CAWSVRGRGSNTGELFF
NA TRBJ1-3 TRBV9 NA TGTGCCAGCAGCCCGGACGGATTTAGCTCTGGAAACACCATATATTTT CASSPDGFSSGNTIYF
NA TRBJ1-5 TRBV6-1 NA TGTGCCAGCAGTGAAGTCGGGAACGCAAATCAGCCCCAGCATTTT CASSEVGNANQPQHF
NA TRBJ2-3 TRBV7-2 NA TGTGCCAGCAGCTTAGCTTTGGGCAGGGTCACAGATACGCAGTATTTT CASSLALGRVTDTQYF
NA TRBJ1-2 TRBV11-2 NA TGTGCCAGCAGCTTAGGACAGGCGGTTGGCTACACCTTC CASSLGQAVGYTF
once TRBJ2-7 TRBV6-2/TRBV6-3 NA TGTGCCAGCAGCCCCCGGCTGACCGAGCAGTACTTC CASSPRLTEQYF
NA TRBJ2-1 TRBV6-5 TRBD1 TGTGCCAGCGGCAACAGGGGCTCTCTGGATGAGCAGTTCTTC CASGNRGSLDEQFF